These 20 T cell receptor beta chains were sequenced from one sample in a study of early T cells in non-severe SARS-CoV-2 infection. TCRdb re-called the 5' RACE reads with MiXCR, one entry per CDR3 protein. The table has some 66,000 distinct CDR3 sequences, roughly 9% seen once. The sample comprised whole blood. Source of these receptors: an adult who was a healthcare worker with PCR-confirmed SARS-CoV-2 infection or an uninfected control (not recorded which).

In this sample, this clonotype turned up a few times. The rearrangement uses TRBV30 and TRBJ2-7; unclear D gene. This CDR3 comprises 13 residues. Trimming stripped 4 bases from V and 2 bases from J, with 12 bases between. Germline V gives CDR1 GTSNPN, CDR2 SVGIG (reference sequence). The CDR3 DNA reads as TGTGCCTGGAATCTCGCTGCCCCCTACGAGCAGTACTTC. Translated: CAWNLAAPYEQYF.

On this clonotype itself: One end of the junction does not line up with germline, which may come from a read error. The CDR3 protein is CASSRTEDADTQYF. The CDR3 DNA reads as TGCGCCAGTAGTAGGACTGAAGACGCAGATACGCAGTATTTT. V is TRBV19 and J is TRBJ2-3; maybe TRBD2 (5 bases). There are 14 residues in the CDR3. CDR1 LNHDA and CDR2 SQIVND come from the germline V gene (reference sequence).

This clonotype was detected a few times. This chain connects TRBV5-5 to TRBJ2-7; D uncertain. The CDR3 length is 13 residues. V shed 10 bases and J shed 7 bases, with 21 bases lying between them. Germline CDR1 is SGHKS and CDR2 is YYEKEE (reference sequence). For the CDR3, the DNA is TGTGCCCGGCCACGGAAGTTGGATGGGGAGCAGTACTTC. Translation gives CARPRKLDGEQYF.

CDR3 nucleotide sequence: TGCAGTGCTAGTTCAGGACTCGCACTCTACGAGCAGTACTTC. Amino acid sequence: CSASSGLALYEQYF. The V and J genes are TRBV20-1 and TRBJ2-7, with D perhaps TRBD2 (5 bases). The germline V gene encodes CDR1 DFQATT and CDR2 SNEGSKA (reference sequence). The CDR3 totals 14 residues. With 3 bases removed from V and 3 bases from J, the gap between germline ends came to 15 bases.

This chain connects TRBV20-1 to TRBJ2-5; 7 bases are shared with TRBD1. CDR1 and CDR2 (germline): DFQATT, SNEGSKA (reference sequence). This CDR3 comprises 12 residues. Trimming at V came to 4 bases and at J to 5 bases, leaving 4 bases not matched to a gene. CDR3 residues: CSATGGRETQYF. The CDR3 DNA reads as TGCAGTGCTACAGGGGGACGGGAGACCCAGTACTTC.

This clonotype was detected many times. The CDR3 reads CASSVQGTLVANYGYTF. CDR3 DNA sequence: TGTGCCAGCAGCGTTCAGGGTACCCTTGTAGCTAACTATGGCTACACCTTC. This chain connects TRBV7-2 to TRBJ1-2; a possible D gene is TRBD1 (5 bases). V was trimmed by 5 bases and J by 0 bases, leaving 19 bases between them. The CDR3 contains 17 residues. Germline-derived CDR1 and CDR2 are SGHTA and FQGNSA.

Note on this clonotype: One end of the junction does not line up with germline, which may come from a read error. The chain uses TRBV7-9 and TRBJ1-3, with TRBD1 matching 9 bases. CDR3 length equals 16 residues. CDR1 and CDR2 (germline): SEHNR, FQNEAQ (reference sequence). The CDR3 bases are TGTGTCAGCAGCTACGGACAGGGGAGCTCTGGAAACACCATATATTTT. The encoded protein is CVSSYGQGSSGNTIYF.

This clonotype was counted a few times. V usage is TRBV20-1 and J usage is TRBJ2-2, with TRBD2 identical over 13 bases. The CDR3 is 16 residues long. The ends lost 0 bases at V and 3 bases at J; junction bases unmatched: 1. Germline loops: CDR1 DFQATT, CDR2 SNEGSKA (reference sequence). CDR3 bases: TGCAGTGCTAGAGATGGACTAGCGGGAGACACCGGGGAGCTGTTTTTT. It is translated as CSARDGLAGDTGELFF.

V usage is TRBV7-7 and J usage is TRBJ2-5, with D possibly being TRBD1 or TRBD2 (6 bases each). This CDR3 comprises 13 residues. Germline CDR1 reads SSHAT; CDR2 reads FNYEAQ (reference sequence). Trimming took off 5 bases at V and 6 bases at J, with 13 bases between the two ends. The CDR3 bases are TGTGCCAGCAGCCCGACAGGCGGGAAGACCCAGTACTTC. This sequence encodes CASSPTGGKTQYF.

The chain is built from TRBV29-1 and TRBJ2-7; perhaps TRBD1 as D (6 bases). Germline CDR1 and CDR2: SQVTM and ANQGSEA. CDR3 size: 15 residues. V was shortened by 6 bases and J by 1 base, with 19 bases between the two germline ends. The CDR3 reads CSVLKLRDISYEQYF. CDR3 nucleotide sequence: TGCAGCGTGCTGAAGCTCCGGGACATATCCTACGAGCAGTACTTC.

As regards this clonotype: At one boundary the junction diverges from the germline segment, which might be a read error. J is TRBJ2-1 and V is TRBV11-3, with 8 bases aligning to TRBD2. The CDR3 extends over 16 amino acids. The V gene's germline CDR1 is SGHNT and CDR2 YENEEA. CDR3 residues: CASSLGFASGPNEQFF. Here the CDR3 DNA reads TGTGCCAGCAGCTTAGGCTTTGCTAGCGGGCCCAATGAGCAGTTCTTT.

This clonotype occurred a few times. V is TRBV7-2 and J is TRBJ2-5, with TRBD2 matching 7 bases. V lost 5 bases, J lost 5 bases, and 11 bases stayed unmatched. The CDR3 consists of 15 residues. CDR1 and CDR2 from the germline V gene are SGHTA and FQGNSA. CDR3 DNA: TGTGCCAGCAGCCCAAGGACTAGTGGCTGGGAGACCCAGTACTTC. It is translated as CASSPRTSGWETQYF. The full variable domain, its missing parts supplied by reference TRBV7-2 and TRBJ2-5, is GAGVSQSPSNKVTEKGKDVELRCDPISGHTALYWYRQSLGQGLEFLIYFQGNSAPDKSGLPSDRFSAERTGGSVSTLTIQRTQQEDSAVYLCASSPRTSGWETQYFGPGTRLLVL.

This chain joins TRBV24-1 and TRBJ2-1; a possible D gene is TRBD2 (7 bases). The germline V gene encodes CDR1 KGHDR and CDR2 SFDVKD. V lost 6 bases and J lost 4, with 21 bases in between. CDR3 length equals 17 residues. This CDR3 reads CATSSSGAGAGYNEQFF. As DNA, the CDR3 is TGTGCCACCAGTTCCTCAGGGGCGGGAGCAGGGTACAATGAGCAGTTCTTC.

This clonotype was seen only a few times. The chain is built from TRBV28 and TRBJ1-1; TRBD1 matches 9 bases. Germline V gives CDR1 MDHEN, CDR2 SYDVKM. The CDR3 extends over 15 amino acids. Germline trimming cut 8 bases from V and 0 bases from J; bases unmatched to any gene: 7. CDR3 residues: CASPPRDRVNTEAFF. In DNA, the CDR3 is TGTGCCAGCCCTCCCCGGGACAGGGTGAACACTGAAGCTTTCTTT.

The table lists this clonotype with many counts. The V call is TRBV7-8, the J call TRBJ2-1, with 13 bases aligning to TRBD2. The CDR3 contains 19 residues. V lost 2 bases, J lost 4 bases, and 11 bases stayed unmatched. The germline V gene has CDR1 SGHVS and CDR2 FQNEAQ. The CDR3 spells CASSLRITGTSGDYNEQFF. The DNA for the CDR3 is TGTGCCAGCAGCTTACGCATAACCGGGACTAGCGGGGATTACAATGAGCAGTTCTTC.

There are many counts of this clonotype. The genes are TRBV3-1 and TRBJ2-1; 7 nucleotides match TRBD2. Trimming cost V 2 bases and J 5 bases; bases outside gene matches: 3. This CDR3 contains 14 residues. Germline V gives CDR1 LGHDT, CDR2 YNNKEL (reference sequence). CDR3 nucleotide sequence: TGTGCCAGCAGCCAACGACTAGCTGACAATGAGCAGTTCTTC. Translation gives CASSQRLADNEQFF.

This clonotype was observed many times. This chain connects TRBV11-2 to TRBJ2-3, with D tentatively TRBD2 (5 bases). The germline CDR1 and CDR2 sequences are SGHAT and FQNNGV. The ends were cut back, 1 base at V and 3 bases at J, with 11 bases in the middle. The CDR3 consists of 15 residues. The CDR3 is CASSLGLSETDTQYF. In nucleotides, the CDR3 is TGTGCCAGCAGCTTAGGTCTTAGCGAAACAGATACGCAGTATTTT.

There are many counts of this clonotype. V usage is TRBV7-2 and J usage is TRBJ2-7; 9 bases line up with TRBD2. The CDR3 is 14 residues long. Trimming cost V 3 bases and J 6 bases; bases outside gene matches: 6. Germline V CDR1 and CDR2: SGHTA, FQGNSA. CDR3 region: CASSLAGGPFEQYF. DNA for the CDR3: TGTGCCAGCAGCTTGGCGGGAGGGCCGTTCGAGCAGTACTTC. The whole variable domain, remainder taken from reference TRBV7-2 and TRBJ2-7, is GAGVSQSPSNKVTEKGKDVELRCDPISGHTALYWYRQSLGQGLEFLIYFQGNSAPDKSGLPSDRFSAERTGGSVSTLTIQRTQQEDSAVYLCASSLAGGPFEQYFGPGTRLTVT.

This clonotype was recorded a few times. The chain employs TRBV18 and TRBJ1-1; TRBD1 is a possible D gene (6 bases). V was shortened by 6 bases and J by 0 bases, with 14 bases between the two germline ends. This CDR3 is 15 amino acids long. Germline lookup yields CDR1 KGHSH and CDR2 LQKENI. CDR3 coding DNA: TGTGCCAGCTCCCACCAAGACAGGCTGAACACTGAAGCTTTCTTT. It specifies CASSHQDRLNTEAFF.

This clonotype was observed a handful of times. V usage is TRBV5-4 and J usage is TRBJ2-1, with 7 bases that match TRBD2. This CDR3 spans 15 amino acids. CDR1 is SGHNT, CDR2 YYREEE, per germline (reference sequence). V lost 2 bases to trimming and J lost 7 bases; unmatched junction nucleotides: 9. CDR3 nucleotides: TGTGCCAGCAGCTTCCCAGCGGGGATTCAGAATGAGCAGTTCTTC. Translated: CASSFPAGIQNEQFF.